This TCR beta chain was identified in a study of shared clonotypes between healthy human individuals. TCRdb's copy holds only in-frame clones and misses some; the assay was immunoSEQ multiplex PCR. The repertoire holds some 95,000 clones, with 65% to 70% as singletons. This clone was seen only a few times. The CDR3 covers 15 residues. Trimming left V 5 bases short and J 7 bases short, with 21 bases between. Germline-derived CDR1 and CDR2 are LNHDA and SQIVND (reference sequence). The source is a man between 25 and 39 years old in good health. Sequencing input: memory CD8+ T cells sorted from blood. Regarding subset: CD45RO+ cells pooled with CCR7-negative TemRA cells. This rearrangement joins TRBV19 to TRBJ2-7, with D tentatively TRBD1 or TRBD2 (5 bases each). CDR3 in amino acids: CASSSSGTQNGEQYF. The CDR3, as DNA: TGTGCCAGTAGTTCATCCGGGACCCAGAATGGAGAGCAGTACTTC. The variable domain in full, with the rest retrieved from reference TRBV19 and TRBJ2-7, is DGGITQSPKYLFRKEGQNVTLSCEQNLNHDAMYWYRQDPGQGLRLIYYSQIVNDFQKGDIAEGYSVSREKKESFPLTVTSAQKNPTAFYLCASSSSGTQNGEQYFGPGTRLTVT.